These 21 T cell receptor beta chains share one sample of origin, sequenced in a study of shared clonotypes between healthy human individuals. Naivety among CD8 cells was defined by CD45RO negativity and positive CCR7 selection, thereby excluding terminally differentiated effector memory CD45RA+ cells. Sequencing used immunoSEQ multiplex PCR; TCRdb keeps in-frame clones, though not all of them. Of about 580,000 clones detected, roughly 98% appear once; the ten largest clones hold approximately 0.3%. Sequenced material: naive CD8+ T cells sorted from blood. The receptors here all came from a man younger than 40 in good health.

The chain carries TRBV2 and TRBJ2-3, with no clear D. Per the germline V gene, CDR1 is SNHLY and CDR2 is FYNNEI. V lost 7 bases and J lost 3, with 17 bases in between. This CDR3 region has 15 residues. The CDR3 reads CASTGWAGLTDTQYF. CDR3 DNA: TGTGCCAGCACTGGATGGGCCGGGCTGACAGATACGCAGTATTTT.

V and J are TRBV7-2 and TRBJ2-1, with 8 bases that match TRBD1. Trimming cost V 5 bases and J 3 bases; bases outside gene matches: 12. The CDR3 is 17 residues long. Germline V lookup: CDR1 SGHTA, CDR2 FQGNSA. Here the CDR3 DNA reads TGTGCCAGCAGCCGAGACAGGGGAGGCTACTACTACAATGAGCAGTTCTTC. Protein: CASSRDRGGYYYNEQFF.

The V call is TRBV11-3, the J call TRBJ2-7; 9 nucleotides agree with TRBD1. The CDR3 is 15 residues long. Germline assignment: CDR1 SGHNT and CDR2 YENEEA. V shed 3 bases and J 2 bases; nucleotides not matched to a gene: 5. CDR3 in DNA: TGTGCCAGCAGCTTGGACCGGGACAGGGCCTACGAGCAGTACTTC. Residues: CASSLDRDRAYEQYF.

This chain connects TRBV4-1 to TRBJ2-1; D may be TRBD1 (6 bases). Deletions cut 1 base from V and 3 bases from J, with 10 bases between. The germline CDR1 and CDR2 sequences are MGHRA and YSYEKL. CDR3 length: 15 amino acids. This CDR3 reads CASSQGSGVYNEQFF. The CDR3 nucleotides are TGCGCCAGCAGCCAAGGTTCAGGGGTCTACAATGAGCAGTTCTTC.

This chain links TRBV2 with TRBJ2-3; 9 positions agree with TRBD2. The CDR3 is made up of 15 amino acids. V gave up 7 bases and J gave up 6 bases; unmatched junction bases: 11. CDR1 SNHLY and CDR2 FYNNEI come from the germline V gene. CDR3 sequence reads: CASMTFLAGRDTQYF. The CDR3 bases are TGTGCCAGCATGACTTTCCTAGCGGGAAGGGATACGCAGTATTTT.

CDR3 in DNA: TGTGCCAGCAGTGGAGGATATGGCTACACCTTC. It is translated as CASSGGYGYTF. The rearrangement joins TRBV27 to TRBJ1-2, with D hard to call. Trimming pared 5 bases from V and 5 bases from J, leaving 6 bases between. The germline gives CDR1 MNHEY, CDR2 SMNVEV (reference sequence). The CDR3 is 11 residues long.

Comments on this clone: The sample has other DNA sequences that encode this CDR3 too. The CDR3 DNA is TGTGCCTGGAGCGTGGGACACTTCTACGAGCAGTACTTC. This encodes CAWSVGHFYEQYF. The chain employs TRBV30 and TRBJ2-7; D is possibly TRBD1 (6 bases). V was shortened by 3 bases and J by 3 bases, with 12 bases between the two germline ends. Per the germline V gene, CDR1 is GTSNPN and CDR2 is SVGIG (reference sequence). This CDR3 comprises 13 residues. Together with reference TRBV30 and TRBJ2-7, the CDR3 gives the full variable domain: SQTIHQWPATLVQPVGSPLSLECTVEGTSNPNLYWYRQAAGRGLQLLFYSVGIGQISSEVPQNLSASRPQDRQFILSSKKLLLSDSGFYLCAWSVGHFYEQYFGPGTRLTVT.

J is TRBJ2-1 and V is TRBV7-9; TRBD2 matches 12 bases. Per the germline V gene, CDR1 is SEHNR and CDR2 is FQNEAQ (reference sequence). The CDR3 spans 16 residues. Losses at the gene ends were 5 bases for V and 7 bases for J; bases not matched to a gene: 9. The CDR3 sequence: CASSPRTSGNGNEQFF. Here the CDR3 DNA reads TGTGCCAGCAGCCCACGGACTAGCGGGAATGGGAATGAGCAGTTCTTC.

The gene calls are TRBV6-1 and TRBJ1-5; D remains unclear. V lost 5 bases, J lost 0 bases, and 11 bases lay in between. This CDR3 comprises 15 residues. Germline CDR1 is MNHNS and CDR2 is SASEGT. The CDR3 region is CASSMILTSNQPQHF. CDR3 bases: TGTGCCAGCAGTATGATTTTAACTAGCAATCAGCCCCAGCATTTT.

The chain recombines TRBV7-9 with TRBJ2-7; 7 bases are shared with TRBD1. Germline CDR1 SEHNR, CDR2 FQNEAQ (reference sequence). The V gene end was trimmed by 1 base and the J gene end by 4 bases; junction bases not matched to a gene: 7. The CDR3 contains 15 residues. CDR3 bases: TGTGCCAGCAGCTTAGAAGGGGGCGAGGGTTACGAGCAGTACTTC. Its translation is CASSLEGGEGYEQYF.

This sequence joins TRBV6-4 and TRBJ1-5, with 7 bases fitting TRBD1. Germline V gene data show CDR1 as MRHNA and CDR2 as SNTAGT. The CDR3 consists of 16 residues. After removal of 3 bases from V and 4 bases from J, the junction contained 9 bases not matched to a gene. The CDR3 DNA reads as TGTGCCAGCAGTGAGTCTTGGCAGGGGGTTAATCAGCCCCAGCATTTT. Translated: CASSESWQGVNQPQHF.

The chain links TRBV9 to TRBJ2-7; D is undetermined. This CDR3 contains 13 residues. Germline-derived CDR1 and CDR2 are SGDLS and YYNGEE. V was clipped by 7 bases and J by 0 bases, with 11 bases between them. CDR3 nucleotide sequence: TGTGCCAGCGGACCACCCCACTCCTACGAGCAGTACTTC. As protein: CASGPPHSYEQYF.

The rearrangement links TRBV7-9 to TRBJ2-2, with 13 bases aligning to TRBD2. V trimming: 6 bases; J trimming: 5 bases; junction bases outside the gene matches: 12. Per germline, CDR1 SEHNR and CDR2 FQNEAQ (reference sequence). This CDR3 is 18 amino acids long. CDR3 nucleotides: TGTGCCAGCAGGCCCACTAGCGGGAGGGTGATCGGGACCGGGGAGCTGTTTTTT. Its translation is CASRPTSGRVIGTGELFF.

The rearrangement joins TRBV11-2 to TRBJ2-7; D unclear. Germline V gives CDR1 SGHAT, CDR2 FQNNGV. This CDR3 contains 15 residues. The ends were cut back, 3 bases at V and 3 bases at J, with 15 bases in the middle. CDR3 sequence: CASSFLGRAHYEQYF. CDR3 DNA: TGTGCCAGCAGCTTTCTTGGACGGGCCCACTACGAGCAGTACTTC.

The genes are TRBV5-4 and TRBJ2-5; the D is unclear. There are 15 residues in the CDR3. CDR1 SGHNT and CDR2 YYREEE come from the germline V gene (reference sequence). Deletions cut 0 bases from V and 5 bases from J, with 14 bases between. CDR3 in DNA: TGTGCCAGCAGCTTGGACGGTGGGAACGGGGAGACCCAGTACTTC. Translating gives CASSLDGGNGETQYF.

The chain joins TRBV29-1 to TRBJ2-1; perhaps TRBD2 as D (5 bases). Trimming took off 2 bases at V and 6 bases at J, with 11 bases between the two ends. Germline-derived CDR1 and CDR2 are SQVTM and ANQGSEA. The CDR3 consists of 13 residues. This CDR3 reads CSVERASSNEQFF. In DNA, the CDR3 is TGCAGCGTTGAACGGGCTAGCAGCAATGAGCAGTTCTTC.

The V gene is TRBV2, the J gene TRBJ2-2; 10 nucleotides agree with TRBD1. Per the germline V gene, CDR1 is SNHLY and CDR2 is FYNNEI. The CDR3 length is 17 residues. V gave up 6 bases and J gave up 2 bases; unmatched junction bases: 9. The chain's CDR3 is CASSGDRGHSNTGELFF. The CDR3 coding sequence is TGTGCCAGCAGCGGGGACAGGGGCCATTCCAACACCGGGGAGCTGTTTTTT.

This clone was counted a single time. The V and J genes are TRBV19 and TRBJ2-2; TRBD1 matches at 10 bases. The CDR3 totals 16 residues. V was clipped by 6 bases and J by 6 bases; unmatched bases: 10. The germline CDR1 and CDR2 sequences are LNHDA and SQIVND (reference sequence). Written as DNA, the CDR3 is TGTGCCAGTAGGCTACTAGGACAGGGGGTCTCCGGGGAGCTGTTTTTT. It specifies CASRLLGQGVSGELFF.

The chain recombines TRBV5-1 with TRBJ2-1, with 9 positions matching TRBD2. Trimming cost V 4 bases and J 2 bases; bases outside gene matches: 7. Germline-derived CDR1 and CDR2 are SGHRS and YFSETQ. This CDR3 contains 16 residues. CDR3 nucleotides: TGCGCCAGCAGCCCGGGCAGCGGGGGGACCTACAATGAGCAGTTCTTC. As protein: CASSPGSGGTYNEQFF.

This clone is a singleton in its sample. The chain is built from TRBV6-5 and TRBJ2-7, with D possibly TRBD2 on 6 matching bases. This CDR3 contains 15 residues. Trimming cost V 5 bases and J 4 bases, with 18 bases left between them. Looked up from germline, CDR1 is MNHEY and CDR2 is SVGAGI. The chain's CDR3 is CASSRAEGLFYEQYF. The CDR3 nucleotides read TGTGCCAGCAGTCGAGCGGAGGGCCTTTTTTACGAGCAGTACTTC.

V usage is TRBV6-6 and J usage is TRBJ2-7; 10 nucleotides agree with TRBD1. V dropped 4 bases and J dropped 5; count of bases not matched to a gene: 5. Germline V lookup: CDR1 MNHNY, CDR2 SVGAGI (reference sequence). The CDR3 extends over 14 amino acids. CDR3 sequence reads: CASSLTGGIHEQYF. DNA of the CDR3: TGTGCCAGCAGTTTGACAGGGGGCATCCACGAGCAGTACTTC.